Listed here are 21 T cell receptor beta chains from one sample, sequenced in a study of blood T cell repertoires in COVID-19. Here immunoSEQ multiplex PCR was the method, and the copy in TCRdb shows in-frame clones only, minus some. The data contain some 140,000 clones, roughly nine tenths of them singletons. Sequences were obtained from peripheral blood. The receptors stem from a man between 45 and 60 years old with acute or convalescent COVID-19.

The chain carries TRBV7-2 and TRBJ2-5; 11 bases line up with TRBD2. Germline-derived CDR1 and CDR2 are SGHTA and FQGNSA. The CDR3 covers 15 residues. The V segment lost 2 bases and the J segment 7 bases; nucleotides outside the gene matches: 6. Here the CDR3 reads CASSLIAGGGGTQYF. CDR3 nucleotides: TGTGCCAGCAGCTTAATAGCGGGAGGGGGAGGGACCCAGTACTTC.

The gene calls are TRBV2 and TRBJ1-2; 8 nucleotides line up with TRBD1. CDR1 is SNHLY and CDR2 is FYNNEI in the germline V gene. The trim removed 4 bases at V and 7 bases at J, leaving 8 bases unmatched. CDR3 length equals 14 residues. The DNA of the CDR3 is TGTGCCAGCAGTGGCCTACGACAGGGGTCTGGCTACACCTTC. As protein: CASSGLRQGSGYTF.

Here the CDR3 reads CASSLDGGQGAYYGYTF. The CDR3 DNA reads as TGTGCCAGCAGCTTAGATGGGGGACAGGGGGCATACTATGGCTACACCTTC. The chain combines TRBV7-2 with TRBJ1-2, with 12 bases fitting TRBD1. The CDR3 length is 17 residues. From germline, CDR1 is SGHTA and CDR2 FQGNSA. V gave up 1 base and J gave up 3 bases; unmatched junction bases: 6.

V and J are TRBV30 and TRBJ2-3, with D possibly TRBD1 on 6 matching bases. Germline CDR1 reads GTSNPN; CDR2 reads SVGIG (reference sequence). The CDR3 is made up of 10 amino acids. Trimming removed 5 bases from V and 6 bases from J, with 6 bases in between. CDR3 coding DNA: TGTGCCTGGCAGGGGGATACGCAGTATTTT. Translated: CAWQGDTQYF. Supplemented by reference TRBV30 and TRBJ2-3, the full variable domain reads SQTIHQWPATLVQPVGSPLSLECTVEGTSNPNLYWYRQAAGRGLQLLFYSVGIGQISSEVPQNLSASRPQDRQFILSSKKLLLSDSGFYLCAWQGDTQYFGPGTRLTVL.

The rearrangement uses TRBV5-1 and TRBJ1-4; D ambiguous. V was clipped by 3 bases and J by 2 bases, with 8 bases between them. CDR3 size: 14 residues. Germline V lookup: CDR1 SGHRS, CDR2 YFSETQ. CDR3 sequence reads: CASSSGGTNEKLFF. The CDR3 DNA is TGCGCCAGCAGCTCGGGTGGTACTAATGAAAAACTGTTTTTT.

The chain links TRBV28 to TRBJ1-5; D is ambiguous. The germline V and J ends were trimmed by 7 bases and 0 bases, with 19 bases remaining between them. The CDR3 totals 17 residues. The V gene's germline CDR1 is MDHEN and CDR2 SYDVKM. In DNA, the CDR3 is TGTGCCAGCACCCATATAGGACGGGGATATAGCAATCAGCCCCAGCATTTT. Its translation is CASTHIGRGYSNQPQHF. Full variable domain (outside the CDR3, taken from reference TRBV28 and TRBJ1-5): DVKVTQSSRYLVKRTGEKVFLECVQDMDHENMFWYRQDPGLGLRLIYFSYDVKMKEKGDIPEGYSVSREKKERFSLILESASTNQTSMYLCASTHIGRGYSNQPQHFGDGTRLSIL.

The V and J genes are TRBV6-2 or TRBV6-3 and TRBJ2-5; TRBD1 matches 7 bases. After removal of 2 bases from V and 7 bases from J, the junction contained 7 bases not matched to a gene. The CDR3 loop spans 14 amino acids. The germline CDR1 and CDR2 sequences are MNHEY and SVGEGT. In nucleotides, the CDR3 is TGTGCCAGCAGTTACCTTGACAGGGATGGGACCCAGTACTTC. Protein product: CASSYLDRDGTQYF.

The chain has TRBV2 and TRBJ1-1; no reliable D call. The germline gives CDR1 SNHLY, CDR2 FYNNEI. Trimming removed 9 bases at V and 1 base at J, with 12 bases between. The CDR3 has 13 residues. The DNA for the CDR3 is TGTGCCAGGAGAAATTCCGGGAACACTGAAGCTTTCTTT. Its translation is CARRNSGNTEAFF.

This clone has more than one count but fewer than ten. The V and J genes are TRBV19 and TRBJ1-1, with 9 bases that match TRBD1. After removal of 5 bases from V and 4 bases from J, the junction contained 2 bases not matched to a gene. This CDR3 spans 13 amino acids. Germline CDR1 is LNHDA and CDR2 is SQIVND (reference sequence). CDR3 nucleotides: TGTGCCAGTAGTCCGGACAGGGGCACTGAAGCTTTCTTT. It translates to CASSPDRGTEAFF.

The rearrangement uses TRBV16 and TRBJ1-1; D unresolved. The CDR3 loop spans 13 amino acids. Per the germline V gene, CDR1 is KGHSY and CDR2 is FQNENV. The V gene lost 2 bases and the J gene lost 5 bases, with 9 bases spanning the gap. This chain's CDR3 is CASSQIGNTEAFF. In DNA form, the CDR3 reads TGTGCCAGCAGCCAAATCGGGAATACTGAAGCTTTCTTT.

The count of this clone is one. The V and J genes are TRBV28 and TRBJ1-5; TRBD1 might be the D (6 bases). Per the germline V gene, CDR1 is MDHEN and CDR2 is SYDVKM. This CDR3 comprises 16 residues. V was cut by 2 bases and J by 4 bases, with 15 bases left in between. DNA for the CDR3: TGTGCCAGCAGTTTAGGGCAGGGGACCTTTAATCAGCCCCAGCATTTT. Translated: CASSLGQGTFNQPQHF.

The chain couples TRBV6-5 to TRBJ2-1; D ambiguous. Trimming took 9 bases from V and 0 from J, leaving 12 bases between them. This CDR3 is 14 amino acids long. Germline CDR1 reads MNHEY; CDR2 reads SVGAGI. Here the CDR3 reads CASLEAGSYNEQFF. The CDR3 bases are TGTGCCAGTTTAGAAGCTGGCTCCTACAATGAGCAGTTCTTC.

The gene calls are TRBV29-1 and TRBJ1-2, with 7 positions matching TRBD1. The germline V gene has CDR1 SQVTM and CDR2 ANQGSEA. J was trimmed by 4 bases and V by 1 base; bases with no gene match: 12. CDR3 length: 16 residues. In DNA, the CDR3 is TGCAGCGTTGAAGCCAACCGGGACAGTCTCTTCTATGGCTACACCTTC. This encodes CSVEANRDSLFYGYTF.

This clone was detected only a few times. The rearrangement joins TRBV20-1 to TRBJ2-5; 7 bases are a match to TRBD2. Losses at the gene ends were 4 bases for V and 5 bases for J; bases not matched to a gene: 4. This CDR3 spans 12 amino acids. Germline values: CDR1 DFQATT, CDR2 SNEGSKA (reference sequence). CDR3 bases: TGCAGTGCTAATGACGGGGGGGAGACCCAGTACTTC. This translates into CSANDGGETQYF.

V is TRBV28 and J is TRBJ1-2, with D hard to call. The germline V gene has CDR1 MDHEN and CDR2 SYDVKM. Trimming stripped 3 bases from V and 5 bases from J, with 7 bases between. The CDR3 spans 12 residues. The CDR3 loop is CASSLEDYGYTF. The CDR3 DNA follows: TGTGCCAGCAGTTTGGAGGATTATGGCTACACCTTC.

The chain is built from TRBV24-1 and TRBJ2-1; no clear D. The germline gives CDR1 KGHDR, CDR2 SFDVKD. There are 13 residues in the CDR3. V shed 3 bases and J shed 3 bases, with 5 bases lying between them. The CDR3 DNA reads as TGTGCCACCAGTGATGGCAGCTACAATGAGCAGTTCTTC. It encodes CATSDGSYNEQFF.

The chain is built from TRBV11-1 and TRBJ2-1, with 8 bases matching TRBD2. Germline V gene data show CDR1 as SGHAT and CDR2 as FQDESV (reference sequence). With 4 bases clipped from V and 3 bases from J, the junction kept 5 bases outside the gene matches. The CDR3 runs to 15 residues. This CDR3 is CASSSAGTSYNEQFF. The CDR3 DNA follows: TGTGCCAGCAGCTCCGCCGGGACTAGCTACAATGAGCAGTTCTTC.

This rearrangement joins TRBV6-5 to TRBJ1-6; a weak D match, TRBD1 (6 bases). Trimming took off 7 bases at V and 7 bases at J, with 14 bases between the two ends. This CDR3 region has 14 residues. The germline CDR1 and CDR2 sequences are MNHEY and SVGAGI. DNA for the CDR3: TGTGCCAGCACCCAGGACAGAAGCAATTCACCCCTCCACTTT. The encoded protein is CASTQDRSNSPLHF.

The gene calls are TRBV10-3 and TRBJ2-5, with 7 bases lining up with TRBD2. After removal of 5 bases from V and 1 base from J, the junction contained 4 bases not matched to a gene. The germline gives CDR1 ENHRY, CDR2 SYGVKD. The CDR3 totals 14 residues. The CDR3 coding sequence is TGTGCCATCAGTAACGCGGGAGCCCAAGAGACCCAGTACTTC. This codes for CAISNAGAQETQYF.

The rearrangement links TRBV11-3 to TRBJ2-3; the D gene is possibly TRBD2 (5 bases). V gave up 0 bases and J gave up 4 bases, with 8 bases separating them. The germline gives CDR1 SGHNT, CDR2 YENEEA. The CDR3 runs 14 residues. In nucleotides, the CDR3 is TGTGCCAGCAGCTTAGAGAGTAGCGCAGATACGCAGTATTTT. Protein: CASSLESSADTQYF.

V is TRBV19 and J is TRBJ2-3; D is ambiguous. The V end was cut by 5 bases, the J end by 1 base, with 13 bases between. Germline loops: CDR1 LNHDA, CDR2 SQIVND (reference sequence). The CDR3 consists of 15 residues. The CDR3 nucleotides are TGTGCCAGTAGTCCCCGGGTGATCGGCACAGATACGCAGTATTTT. Residues: CASSPRVIGTDTQYF.